The clone carrying this T cell receptor beta chain was observed at least ten times. What it recognizes is unknown. These data belong to a study of post-analysis software for immune sequencing data. The TCR beta cDNA libraries contained unique molecular identifiers. Starting from about 0.98 to 11 million T cells, the study yielded about 540,000 cDNA molecules. Each CDR3 protein gets one entry after TCRdb re-called the PCR reads with MiXCR. This sample yields approximately 180,000 distinct CDR3 sequences, of which around 28% are seen a single time; around 1.5% belongs to the top ten. Study-wide results and limits: Multiple sclerosis patients had significantly lower normalized Chao1 diversity than controls. Comparison of patients with controls showed roughly five TRBV segments more frequent in patients, TRBV5-6, TRBV5-1 and TRBV20-1 among them.

CDR3 length: 14 amino acids. Germline V CDR1 and CDR2: SGHTA, FQGTGA. V lost 5 bases and J lost 0, with 9 bases in between. The source is a girl between 5 and 17 years old with multiple sclerosis. V gene TRBV7-3 combines with J gene TRBJ2-3, with D perhaps assigned TRBD1 or TRBD2 (5 bases each). Material for sequencing was blood. The CDR3 coding sequence is TGTGCCAGCAGCCTAGAGGGGAGCACAGATACGCAGTATTTT. Encoded protein: CASSLEGSTDTQYF.